This is a list of T cell receptor beta chains from one sample in a study of early T cells in non-severe SARS-CoV-2 infection. TCRdb ran MiXCR on the 5' RACE reads and lists one entry per CDR3 protein. The sample records approximately 89,000 distinct CDR3 sequences, more than 12% being singletons. The sequenced material came from whole blood. These receptors were taken from an adult who was a healthcare worker with PCR-confirmed SARS-CoV-2 infection or an uninfected control (not recorded which). Both conserved end residues are part of each CDR3. Each record gives: D gene, clone size, J gene, V gene, CDR3 DNA, CDR3 protein. D genes are given only for firm matches. Clone size, where shown, is once, few, many, or a class for clones that have expanded.

D gene: .
clone size: .
J gene: TRBJ2-1
V gene: TRBV7-9
CDR3 DNA: TGTGCCAGCAGCGCTAGTAGTGAGCAGTTCTTC
CDR3 protein: CASSASSEQFF

D gene: .
clone size: few
J gene: TRBJ2-2
V gene: TRBV6-5
CDR3 DNA: TGTGCCAGCAGTTACTCGAACGGGGGCACCGGGGAGCTGTTTTTT
CDR3 protein: CASSYSNGGTGELFF

D gene: .
clone size: .
J gene: TRBJ2-1
V gene: TRBV9
CDR3 DNA: TGTGCCAGCAGCGCAGATAATGAGCAGTTCTTC
CDR3 protein: CASSADNEQFF

D gene: TRBD2
clone size: .
J gene: TRBJ2-1
V gene: TRBV7-9
CDR3 DNA: TGTGCCTGCAGCTTGGCTAGCGGCCTGGGGCAGTTCTTC
CDR3 protein: CACSLASGLGQFF

D gene: .
clone size: many
J gene: TRBJ2-4
V gene: TRBV20-1
CDR3 DNA: TGCAGTGCTAGAGAGGGTTCTCTAGCCAAAAACATTCAGTACTTC
CDR3 protein: CSAREGSLAKNIQYF

D gene: .
clone size: .
J gene: TRBJ2-7
V gene: TRBV6-2/TRBV6-3
CDR3 DNA: TGTGCCAGCAGTTACCAACGGGCCCTCTACGAGCAGTACTTC
CDR3 protein: CASSYQRALYEQYF

D gene: .
clone size: many
J gene: TRBJ1-6
V gene: TRBV6-5
CDR3 DNA: TGTGCCAGCAGCTTGCAGGGCCTCAGCTCCTATAATTCACCCCTCCACTTT
CDR3 protein: CASSLQGLSSYNSPLHF

D gene: TRBD2
clone size: .
J gene: TRBJ2-7
V gene: TRBV4-1
CDR3 DNA: TGCGCCAGCAGCCAAGATCTCACCGGGAGGGTCGAGCAGTACTTC
CDR3 protein: CASSQDLTGRVEQYF

D gene: .
clone size: many
J gene: TRBJ2-1
V gene: TRBV12-3/TRBV12-4
CDR3 DNA: TGTGCCAGCAGTTTAGCAAGAGGATTCTCCTACAATGAGCAGTTCTTC
CDR3 protein: CASSLARGFSYNEQFF

D gene: .
clone size: many
J gene: TRBJ2-7
V gene: TRBV29-1
CDR3 DNA: TGCAGCGTTGAGGACAAAAGGAGCTCCTACGAGCAGTACTTC
CDR3 protein: CSVEDKRSSYEQYF

D gene: TRBD2
clone size: .
J gene: TRBJ2-1
V gene: TRBV11-2
CDR3 DNA: TGTGCCAGCAGCATCGCGGGGGGCTACAATGAGCAGTTCTTC
CDR3 protein: CASSIAGGYNEQFF

D gene: .
clone size: few
J gene: TRBJ1-1
V gene: TRBV5-4
CDR3 DNA: TGTGCCAGCAGGCGGGGACTAGGCAACACTGAAGCTTTCTTT
CDR3 protein: CASRRGLGNTEAFF

D gene: TRBD1
clone size: few
J gene: TRBJ2-1
V gene: TRBV20-1
CDR3 DNA: TGCAGTGCTACCTCCGGGACAGGGAACAATGAGCAGTTCTTC
CDR3 protein: CSATSGTGNNEQFF

D gene: TRBD1
clone size: .
J gene: TRBJ2-3
V gene: TRBV2
CDR3 DNA: TGTGCCAGCGGAGCCGGGACAGTAAGCACAGATACGCAGTATTTT
CDR3 protein: CASGAGTVSTDTQYF

D gene: .
clone size: .
J gene: TRBJ2-3
V gene: TRBV29-1
CDR3 DNA: TGCAGCGGAACGACGCGCCGCACAGATACGCAGTATTTT
CDR3 protein: CSGTTRRTDTQYF

D gene: .
clone size: few
J gene: TRBJ2-1
V gene: TRBV21-1
CDR3 DNA: TGTGCCAGCAGCGAACCCAATGAGCAGTTCTTC
CDR3 protein: CASSEPNEQFF

D gene: .
clone size: .
J gene: TRBJ2-2
V gene: TRBV12-3/TRBV12-4
CDR3 DNA: TGTGCCAGCAGTTCAGGTGGTTCGGGGCTGTTTTTT
CDR3 protein: CASSSGGSGLFF

D gene: TRBD2
clone size: .
J gene: TRBJ2-1
V gene: TRBV5-5
CDR3 DNA: TGTGCCAGCAGGGAGAGGACTAGCGATTACAATGAGCAGTTCTTC
CDR3 protein: CASRERTSDYNEQFF

D gene: .
clone size: .
J gene: TRBJ1-4
V gene: TRBV9
CDR3 DNA: TGTGCCAGCAGCGTAGGTGGGGCCGCCGAAAAACTGTTTTTT
CDR3 protein: CASSVGGAAEKLFF

D gene: .
clone size: .
J gene: TRBJ2-3
V gene: TRBV28
CDR3 DNA: TGTGCCAGCAGTTCCAGAGCAGATACGCAGTATTTT
CDR3 protein: CASSSRADTQYF

D gene: .
clone size: many
J gene: TRBJ1-4
V gene: TRBV11-2
CDR3 DNA: TGTGCCAGCAGCGGAAACCGGGGGCGCGCGGCTAATGAAAAACTGTTTTTT
CDR3 protein: CASSGNRGRAANEKLFF

D gene: .
clone size: many
J gene: TRBJ1-2
V gene: TRBV5-6
CDR3 DNA: TGTGCCAGCAGTCGCGGCAGGGAATCCATTTTACTCAGAACGTATGGCTACACCTTC
CDR3 protein: CASSRGRESILLRTYGYTF

D gene: TRBD1
clone size: many
J gene: TRBJ1-5
V gene: TRBV7-9
CDR3 DNA: TGTGCCAGCAGCTTAGGGACAGGCCCCAATCAGCCCCAGCATTTT
CDR3 protein: CASSLGTGPNQPQHF

D gene: .
clone size: many
J gene: TRBJ2-5
V gene: TRBV5-5
CDR3 DNA: TGTGCCAGCAGCTTGAATCCCCGAAAAGAGACCCAGTACTTC
CDR3 protein: CASSLNPRKETQYF

D gene: .
clone size: .
J gene: TRBJ2-1
V gene: TRBV6-1
CDR3 DNA: TGTGCCAGCAGGATAAGTCTCAGCGCTTACAATGAGCAGTTCTTC
CDR3 protein: CASRISLSAYNEQFF

D gene: TRBD2
clone size: many
J gene: TRBJ2-5
V gene: TRBV20-1
CDR3 DNA: TGCAGTGCTAGGGGGTTAGCGGGGGACTCAAAGACCCAGTACTTC
CDR3 protein: CSARGLAGDSKTQYF

D gene: TRBD1
clone size: .
J gene: TRBJ2-3
V gene: TRBV7-3
CDR3 DNA: TGTGCCAGCAGCTTAGTAGGGGTAGGGACAGGGGGCACAGATACGCAGTATTTT
CDR3 protein: CASSLVGVGTGGTDTQYF

D gene: .
clone size: .
J gene: TRBJ1-1
V gene: TRBV29-1
CDR3 DNA: TGCAGCGTTCAGGCTGCGGCTGAAGCTTTCTTT
CDR3 protein: CSVQAAAEAFF

D gene: TRBD1
clone size: many
J gene: TRBJ1-5
V gene: TRBV18
CDR3 DNA: TGTGCCAGCTCACCTCGACAGGGTATACAGCCCCAGCATTTT
CDR3 protein: CASSPRQGIQPQHF

D gene: TRBD2
clone size: .
J gene: TRBJ2-7
V gene: TRBV20-1
CDR3 DNA: TGCAGTGCTAGTGTAGCGGGGCGCTCGGAGCAGTACTTC
CDR3 protein: CSASVAGRSEQYF

D gene: .
clone size: many
J gene: TRBJ2-1
V gene: TRBV6-6
CDR3 DNA: TGTGCCAGCAGTTACGGGCAGGGGTACAATGAGCAGTTCTTC
CDR3 protein: CASSYGQGYNEQFF

D gene: .
clone size: many
J gene: TRBJ1-1
V gene: TRBV7-8
CDR3 DNA: TGTGCCAGCAGCTTATCCCGGACAGTGAACACTGAAGCTTTCTTT
CDR3 protein: CASSLSRTVNTEAFF

D gene: .
clone size: few
J gene: TRBJ1-2
V gene: TRBV7-9
CDR3 DNA: TGTGCCAGCAGATCCGGGCCTAGCTCGGCTAACTATGGCTACACCTTC
CDR3 protein: CASRSGPSSANYGYTF

D gene: .
clone size: .
J gene: TRBJ2-7
V gene: TRBV5-1
CDR3 DNA: TGCGCCAGCTCCCGCTCCTTCGGCGTCGAGCAGTACTTC
CDR3 protein: CASSRSFGVEQYF

D gene: TRBD2
clone size: .
J gene: TRBJ2-1
V gene: TRBV29-1
CDR3 DNA: TGCAGCGTCCCGGGGACTAGCTGGGTGTCGGGTGAGCAGTTCTTC
CDR3 protein: CSVPGTSWVSGEQFF

D gene: .
clone size: .
J gene: TRBJ1-5
V gene: TRBV29-1
CDR3 DNA: TGCAGCGTTGAAGTGGGCCTAAATCAGCCCCAGCATTTT
CDR3 protein: CSVEVGLNQPQHF

D gene: TRBD1
clone size: few
J gene: TRBJ2-3
V gene: TRBV5-1
CDR3 DNA: TGCGCCAGCAGCCGACAGGGGTCCCCCGTCATAACAGATACGCAGTATTTT
CDR3 protein: CASSRQGSPVITDTQYF

D gene: .
clone size: many
J gene: TRBJ2-1
V gene: TRBV5-1
CDR3 DNA: TGCGCCAGCAGCCCTATGGGCTCCCCGGCCTACAATGAGCAGTTCTTC
CDR3 protein: CASSPMGSPAYNEQFF

D gene: .
clone size: few
J gene: TRBJ1-1
V gene: TRBV18
CDR3 DNA: TGTGCCAGCTCACCCGGACTGAGGAACACTGAAGCTTTCTTT
CDR3 protein: CASSPGLRNTEAFF

D gene: .
clone size: .
J gene: TRBJ1-3
V gene: TRBV15
CDR3 DNA: TGTGCCACCAGCACACTTACAGGAAACACCATATATTTT
CDR3 protein: CATSTLTGNTIYF

D gene: .
clone size: few
J gene: TRBJ2-5
V gene: TRBV5-4
CDR3 DNA: TGTGCCAGCAGCTTGGGAGGGCTGGAGACCCAGTACTTC
CDR3 protein: CASSLGGLETQYF

D gene: .
clone size: few
J gene: TRBJ2-3
V gene: TRBV10-1
CDR3 DNA: TGCGCCAGCAGTGAGCGGCGGGCTGGCACAGATACGCAGTATTTT
CDR3 protein: CASSERRAGTDTQYF

D gene: .
clone size: many
J gene: TRBJ2-1
V gene: TRBV11-2
CDR3 DNA: TGTGCCAGCAGCTTAAGCCCGAGCCGGAATGAGCAGTTCTTC
CDR3 protein: CASSLSPSRNEQFF

D gene: .
clone size: many
J gene: TRBJ2-5
V gene: TRBV11-2
CDR3 DNA: TGTGCCAGCAGCAATGGGTTACAAGAGACCCAGTACTTC
CDR3 protein: CASSNGLQETQYF

D gene: .
clone size: few
J gene: TRBJ2-7
V gene: TRBV29-1
CDR3 DNA: TGCAGCGCCCGAGGCCAGGGTTCGGTCTACGAGCAGTACTTC
CDR3 protein: CSARGQGSVYEQYF

D gene: TRBD2
clone size: few
J gene: TRBJ2-7
V gene: TRBV5-1
CDR3 DNA: TGCGCCAGCAGCCGCGGGACTACATACGAGCAGTACTTC
CDR3 protein: CASSRGTTYEQYF

D gene: .
clone size: many
J gene: TRBJ1-2
V gene: TRBV7-2
CDR3 DNA: TGTGCCAGCAGCTTGCGGGAAAATCATGGCTACACCTTC
CDR3 protein: CASSLRENHGYTF

D gene: .
clone size: many
J gene: TRBJ1-1
V gene: TRBV20-1
CDR3 DNA: TGCAGTGCCGGGGGGTCGACCATCCCCCGGGAAAAAGCTTTCTTT
CDR3 protein: CSAGGSTIPREKAFF